This T cell receptor beta chain was recorded in a study of T-cell memory formation after mild COVID-19. The CDR3 has 14 amino acids. Between the trimmed V and J ends, which lost 6 bases and 4 bases, there was a span of 18 bases. Germline CDR1 reads DFQATT; CDR2 reads SNEGSKA (reference sequence). TCRdb processed the 5' RACE reads anew with MiXCR; each CDR3 protein has one entry. The table lists 300,000 or so distinct CDR3 sequences, roughly 15% of them singletons. Study-wide results and caveats: Day 15 to 85 contracting clones showed balanced CD4/CD8; day 15 to 37 expanders favored CD4+. Some clones that responded were present in memory (sampled pre-infection), which suggests cross-reactive memory joined. Clonal second-wave expansions that peaked on day 37 had unconfirmed SARS-CoV-2 specificity.

Notes on this clonotype: Its antigen is unidentified.

The chain links TRBV20-1 to TRBJ1-2; D gene unclear. The sequence came from a man aged 18 to 29 who had mild COVID-19 (a few samples of this study predate the infection). Cell type and time point are not known. The sequenced sample was PBMCs or a T cell subset sorted from them (not recorded which). DNA for the CDR3: TGCAGTGCCTCTCCGAGCCCGTCACTCTATGGCTACACCTTC. Protein: CSASPSPSLYGYTF.